This T cell receptor (beta chain) was profiled in a study of blood T cell repertoires in COVID-19. At the level of the study: Sample material is recorded as cDNA or gDNA derived from T cells, B-cell-depleted T cells, or PBMCs.

CDR1 is SGHRS and CDR2 is YFSETQ in the germline V gene. Between the trimmed V and J ends, which lost 4 bases and 6 bases, there was a span of 4 bases. The length of the CDR3 is 11 residues. Methods used by the authors: Estimation of nucleated cell counts relied on the amplification of reference gene primers. TCRdb's table, derived via immunoSEQ multiplex PCR, lists solely in-frame clones and lacks some. That table is the source of V, J and clone size, and D and trimming were worked out from the DNA. The sample has about 260,000 clones, less than 90% seen once. The sequence was collected from a human donor in a cohort sampled during active COVID-19. The rearrangement uses TRBV5-1 and TRBJ2-2; unclear D gene. Sequenced: peripheral blood. The CDR3 loop reads CASSPSGELFF. Written as DNA, the CDR3 is TGCGCCAGCAGCCCCTCCGGGGAGCTGTTTTTT.